One and the same sample provided the 11 T cell receptor beta chains below, sequenced in a study of a mutant IDH1 vaccine in newly diagnosed glioma. Time point reported: week 47, end of study. A single vaccine dose contained 300 ug of mutant IDH1 20-mer peptide, and topical imiquimod was used with it. Method: immunoSEQ multiplex PCR; TCRdb's copy keeps in-frame clones and lacks some. The profile covers about 33,000 clones, with 65% to 80% appearing a single time and approximately 9.1% taken by the ten largest. Antigen specificity for these receptors is unknown. Material: PBMCs, obtained from a glioma patient whose treatment included an IDH1 peptide vaccine. The receptors stem from a middle-aged man with glioma.

The V call is TRBV15, the J call TRBJ1-1; D not resolved. Per germline, CDR1 LNHNV and CDR2 YYDKDF (reference sequence). Trimming shortened V by 8 bases and J by 1 base, and 11 bases separated the two germline ends. This CDR3 spans 13 amino acids. CDR3 DNA sequence: TGTGCCACCTATGGCACCGCGAACACTGAAGCTTTCTTT. Encoded protein: CATYGTANTEAFF.

The chain uses TRBV4-2 and TRBJ2-1, with D unresolved. The V gene lost 1 base and the J gene lost 1 base, with 5 bases spanning the gap. Germline assignment: CDR1 LGHNA and CDR2 YNFKEQ. This CDR3 has 14 amino acids. The CDR3 coding sequence is TGTGCCAGCAGCCAAGCCGCTTCCTACAATGAGCAGTTCTTC. It yields the protein CASSQAASYNEQFF.

The chain carries TRBV6-6 and TRBJ1-1; no clear D gene. With 7 bases removed from V and 1 base from J, the gap between germline ends came to 10 bases. CDR1 and CDR2 (germline): MNHNY, SVGAGI (reference sequence). The CDR3 runs to 13 residues. CDR3 sequence reads: CASMKEGNTEAFF. In DNA, the CDR3 is TGTGCCAGCATGAAAGAGGGGAACACTGAAGCTTTCTTT.

This sequence joins TRBV5-1 and TRBJ1-1; a possible D gene is TRBD1 (6 bases). The V gene lost 0 bases and the J gene lost 1 base, with 7 bases spanning the gap. Germline lookup yields CDR1 SGHRS and CDR2 YFSETQ. This CDR3 spans 14 amino acids. CDR3 loop: CASSLAGQNTEAFF. The DNA of the CDR3 is TGCGCCAGCAGCTTGGCGGGACAGAACACTGAAGCTTTCTTT.

The chain is built from TRBV7-9 and TRBJ1-1; D unclear. The CDR3 covers 13 residues. Germline V gene lookup returns CDR1 SEHNR and CDR2 FQNEAQ (reference sequence). V was pared by 4 bases and J by 1 base, with 7 bases between. In DNA form, the CDR3 reads TGTGCCAGCAGCTCTTTCGCGAACACTGAAGCTTTCTTT. This encodes CASSSFANTEAFF.

The chain has TRBV5-1 and TRBJ2-3; D is possibly TRBD2 (6 bases). This CDR3 has 15 residues. The germline V gene has CDR1 SGHRS and CDR2 YFSETQ. V was pared by 4 bases and J by 0 bases, with 12 bases between. CDR3 residues: CASSTQSGSTDTQYF. CDR3 nucleotides: TGCGCCAGCAGCACACAGAGCGGGAGCACAGATACGCAGTATTTT. The full variable domain, its missing parts supplied by reference TRBV5-1 and TRBJ2-3, is KAGVTQTPRYLIKTRGQQVTLSCSPISGHRSVSWYQQTPGQGLQFLFEYFSETQRNKGNFPGRFSGRQFSNSRSEMNVSTLELGDSALYLCASSTQSGSTDTQYFGPGTRLTVL.

The chain uses TRBV11-2 and TRBJ1-4; D uncertain. Trimming removed 5 bases from V and 8 bases from J, with 18 bases in between. The CDR3 is made up of 15 amino acids. The germline gives CDR1 SGHAT, CDR2 FQNNGV. The CDR3 region is CASSPSGSIGEKLFF. The CDR3 DNA sequence: TGTGCCAGCAGCCCGAGTGGGTCAATCGGAGAAAAACTGTTTTTT.

This clone was seen only once. The chain's CDR3 is CASRSEVGRIAEAFF. The CDR3 nucleotides are TGTGCCAGCAGATCTGAGGTGGGAAGGATCGCTGAAGCTTTCTTT. This chain uses TRBV5-4 with TRBJ1-1; D ambiguous. The CDR3 has 15 residues. Germline assignment: CDR1 SGHNT and CDR2 YYREEE (reference sequence). Trimming left V 5 bases short and J 6 bases short, with 20 bases between. The variable domain in full, with the rest retrieved from reference TRBV5-4 and TRBJ1-1, is ETGVTQSPTHLIKTRGQQVTLRCSSQSGHNTVSWYQQALGQGPQFIFQYYREEENGRGNFPPRFSGLQFPNYSSELNVNALELDDSALYLCASRSEVGRIAEAFFGQGTRLTVV.

This clone was detected only a few times. This sequence joins TRBV7-2 and TRBJ2-2; TRBD1 is a possible D gene (5 bases). The CDR3 is 15 amino acids. CDR1 SGHTA and CDR2 FQGNSA come from the germline V gene. Trimming stripped 1 base from V and 6 bases from J, with 12 bases between. CDR3 nucleotides: TGTGCCAGCAGCTTAGTAGGCAGGGTTTCCGGGGAGCTGTTTTTT. Translated, it gives CASSLVGRVSGELFF.

This clone was picked up one time. The chain combines TRBV5-1 with TRBJ2-1; tentative D call: TRBD1 (5 bases). The germline CDR1 and CDR2 sequences are SGHRS and YFSETQ. V was cut by 5 bases and J by 5 bases, with 14 bases left in between. The CDR3 has 14 residues. The CDR3: CASRVGQDNNEQFF. The DNA for the CDR3 is TGCGCCAGCAGGGTGGGGCAGGACAACAATGAGCAGTTCTTC.

The genes are TRBV6-1 and TRBJ2-5; 8 bases align to TRBD1. Matching the DNA end better, TRBJ2-7 makes the J call doubtful. Germline V gives CDR1 MNHNS, CDR2 SASEGT. CDR3 length: 15 amino acids. CDR3 sequence: CADQPMTGASYEQYF. The CDR3 nucleotides are TGTGCCGACCAACCGATGACAGGGGCGTCCTACGAGCAGTACTTC.